This T cell receptor (beta chain) emerged from a study of Graves' ophthalmopathy and Graves' hyperthyroidism. Researchers took RNA transcripts and amplified TCR beta CDR3 regions from them. HTBI primers primed a first-round RT-PCR, and a second-round multiplex PCR followed. TCRdb independently ran MiXCR on the multiplex PCR reads; one entry per CDR3 protein. This table has under 350,000 distinct CDR3 sequences, roughly 15% appearing once. From germline, CDR1 is DFQATT and CDR2 SNEGSKA (reference sequence). V shed 3 bases and J shed 0 bases, with 9 bases lying between them. The CDR3 contains 13 residues. This clonotype came up many times.

V is TRBV20-1 and J is TRBJ2-7; a weak D match, TRBD2 (6 bases). The source of this sequence is an adult man with Graves' ophthalmopathy. The sample was peripheral blood. CDR3 nucleotide sequence: TGCAGTGCTAGTGGTAGCGGCTCCTACGAGCAGTACTTC. Protein: CSASGSGSYEQYF.